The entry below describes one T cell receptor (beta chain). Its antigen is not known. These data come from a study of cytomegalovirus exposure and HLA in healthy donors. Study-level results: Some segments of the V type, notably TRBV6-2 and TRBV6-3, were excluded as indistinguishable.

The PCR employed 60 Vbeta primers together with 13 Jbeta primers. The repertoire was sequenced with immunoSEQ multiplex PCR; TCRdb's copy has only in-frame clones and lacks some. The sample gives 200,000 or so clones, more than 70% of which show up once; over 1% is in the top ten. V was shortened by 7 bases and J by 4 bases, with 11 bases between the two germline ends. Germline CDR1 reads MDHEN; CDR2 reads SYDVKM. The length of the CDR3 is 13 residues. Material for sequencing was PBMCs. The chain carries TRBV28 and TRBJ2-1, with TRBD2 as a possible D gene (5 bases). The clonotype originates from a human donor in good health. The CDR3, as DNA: TGTGCCAGCACCGGGGTAGGGTACAATGAGCAGTTCTTC. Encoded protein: CASTGVGYNEQFF.